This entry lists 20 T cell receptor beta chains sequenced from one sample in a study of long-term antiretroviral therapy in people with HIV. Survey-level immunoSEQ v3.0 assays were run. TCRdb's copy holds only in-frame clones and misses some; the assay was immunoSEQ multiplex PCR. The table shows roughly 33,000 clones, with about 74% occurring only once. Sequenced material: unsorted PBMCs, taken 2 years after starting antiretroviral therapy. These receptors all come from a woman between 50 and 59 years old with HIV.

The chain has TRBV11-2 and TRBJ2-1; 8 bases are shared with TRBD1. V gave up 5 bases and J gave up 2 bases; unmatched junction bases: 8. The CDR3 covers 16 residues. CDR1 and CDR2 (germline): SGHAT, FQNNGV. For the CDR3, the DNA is TGTGCCAGCAGCGCTTCCGGACAGGGTCCCTACAATGAGCAGTTCTTC. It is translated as CASSASGQGPYNEQFF. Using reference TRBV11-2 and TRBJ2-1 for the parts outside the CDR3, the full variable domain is EAGVAQSPRYKIIEKRQSVAFWCNPISGHATLYWYQQILGQGPKLLIQFQNNGVVDDSQLPKDRFSAERLKGVDSTLKIQPAKLEDSAVYLCASSASGQGPYNEQFFGPGTRLTVL.

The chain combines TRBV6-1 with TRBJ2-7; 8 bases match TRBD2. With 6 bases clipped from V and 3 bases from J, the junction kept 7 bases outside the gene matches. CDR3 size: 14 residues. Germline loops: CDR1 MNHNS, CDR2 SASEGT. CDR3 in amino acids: CASRRAGGDYEQYF. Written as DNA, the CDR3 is TGTGCCAGCAGGCGTGCGGGGGGTGACTACGAGCAGTACTTC.

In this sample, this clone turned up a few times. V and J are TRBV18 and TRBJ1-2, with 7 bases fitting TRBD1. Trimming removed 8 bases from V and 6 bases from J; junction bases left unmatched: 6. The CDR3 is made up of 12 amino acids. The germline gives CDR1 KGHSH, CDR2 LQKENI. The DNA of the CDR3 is TGTGCCAGCACACTCCAGGGGGATGGCTACACCTTC. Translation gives CASTLQGDGYTF.

The CDR3 nucleotides read TGTGCCAGCAGTGAACTATACGAGCAGTACTTC. It yields the protein CASSELYEQYF. The chain employs TRBV6-5 and TRBJ2-7; D not certain. Germline CDR1 and CDR2: MNHEY and SVGAGI. The V end was cut by 5 bases, the J end by 4 bases, with 6 bases between. The CDR3 extends over 11 amino acids.

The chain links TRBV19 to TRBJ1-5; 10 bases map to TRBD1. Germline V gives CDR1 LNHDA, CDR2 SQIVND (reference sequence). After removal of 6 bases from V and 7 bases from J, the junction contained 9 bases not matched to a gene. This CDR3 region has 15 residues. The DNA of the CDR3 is TGTGCCAGTAGAGAAGGACAGGGGGGATGGCAGCCCCAGCATTTT. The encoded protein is CASREGQGGWQPQHF. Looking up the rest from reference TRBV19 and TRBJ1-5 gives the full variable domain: DGGITQSPKYLFRKEGQNVTLSCEQNLNHDAMYWYRQDPGQGLRLIYYSQIVNDFQKGDIAEGYSVSREKKESFPLTVTSAQKNPTAFYLCASREGQGGWQPQHFGDGTRLSIL.

CDR3: CASSPPNRDRQETQYF. The CDR3 DNA follows: TGTGCCAGCAGCCCACCGAACCGGGACAGACAAGAGACCCAGTACTTC. The chain is built from TRBV7-3 and TRBJ2-5; 7 nucleotides match TRBD1. This CDR3 comprises 16 residues. CDR1 is SGHTA, CDR2 FQGTGA, per germline. V lost 5 bases and J lost 2; bases outside the gene matches: 11.

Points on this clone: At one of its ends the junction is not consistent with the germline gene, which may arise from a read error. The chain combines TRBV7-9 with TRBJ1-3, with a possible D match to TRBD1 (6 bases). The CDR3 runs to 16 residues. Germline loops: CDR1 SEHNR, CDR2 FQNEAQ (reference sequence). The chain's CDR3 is CASSLETGQAGNTTYF. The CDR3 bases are TGTGCCAGCAGCTTAGAGACGGGACAAGCTGGAAACACCACATATTTT.

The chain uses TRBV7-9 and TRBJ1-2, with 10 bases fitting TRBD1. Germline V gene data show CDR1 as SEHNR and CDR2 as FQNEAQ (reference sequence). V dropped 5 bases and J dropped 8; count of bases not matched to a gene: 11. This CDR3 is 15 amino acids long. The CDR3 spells CASSVAGTGVGGYTF. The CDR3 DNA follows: TGTGCCAGCAGCGTCGCCGGGACAGGGGTTGGCGGCTACACCTTC.

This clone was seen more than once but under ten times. CDR3 residues: CASSLDNSNQPQHF. The CDR3 bases are TGTGCCAGCAGCCTGGATAATAGCAATCAGCCCCAGCATTTT. The V and J genes are TRBV7-9 and TRBJ1-5; D unclear. V dropped 5 bases and J dropped 0 bases, with 8 bases sitting between them. CDR3 length: 14 amino acids. CDR1 and CDR2 from the germline V gene are SEHNR and FQNEAQ (reference sequence).

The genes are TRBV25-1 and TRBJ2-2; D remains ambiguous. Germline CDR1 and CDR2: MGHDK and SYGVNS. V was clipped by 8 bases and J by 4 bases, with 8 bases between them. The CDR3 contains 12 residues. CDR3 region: CASGSTTGELFF. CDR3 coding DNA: TGTGCCAGCGGGTCAACCACCGGGGAGCTGTTTTTT.

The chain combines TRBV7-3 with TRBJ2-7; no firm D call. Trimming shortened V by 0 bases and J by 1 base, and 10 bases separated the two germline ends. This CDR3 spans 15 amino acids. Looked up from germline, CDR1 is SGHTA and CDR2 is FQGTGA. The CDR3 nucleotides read TGTGCCAGCAGCTTAACAGGGATGTCTTCCTACGAGCAGTACTTC. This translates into CASSLTGMSSYEQYF. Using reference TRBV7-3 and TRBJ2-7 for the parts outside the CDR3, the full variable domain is GAGVSQTPSNKVTEKGKYVELRCDPISGHTALYWYRQSLGQGPEFLIYFQGTGAADDSGLPNDRFFAVRPEGSVSTLKIQRTERGDSAVYLCASSLTGMSSYEQYFGPGTRLTVT.

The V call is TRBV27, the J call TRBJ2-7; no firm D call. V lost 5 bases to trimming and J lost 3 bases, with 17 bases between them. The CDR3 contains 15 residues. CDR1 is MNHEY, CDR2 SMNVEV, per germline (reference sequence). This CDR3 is CASSLKGWQNYEQYV. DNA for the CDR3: TGTGCCAGCAGTCTAAAAGGTTGGCAGAACTACGAGCAGTACGTC.

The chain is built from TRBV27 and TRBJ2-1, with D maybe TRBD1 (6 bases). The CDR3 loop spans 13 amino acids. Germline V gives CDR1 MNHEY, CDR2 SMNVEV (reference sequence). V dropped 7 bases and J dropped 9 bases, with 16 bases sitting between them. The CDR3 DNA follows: TGTGCCAGCAATGAACAGGGTATCGGTGAGCAGTTCTTC. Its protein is CASNEQGIGEQFF.

CDR3 DNA sequence: TGTGCCAGCATCCGGCTGAACACTGAAGCTTTCTTT. It is translated as CASIRLNTEAFF. The rearrangement uses TRBV28 and TRBJ1-1; no clear D gene. The CDR3 has 12 amino acids. CDR1 is MDHEN, CDR2 SYDVKM, per germline. V lost 7 bases and J lost 0, with 6 bases in between. Supplemented by reference TRBV28 and TRBJ1-1, the full variable domain reads DVKVTQSSRYLVKRTGEKVFLECVQDMDHENMFWYRQDPGLGLRLIYFSYDVKMKEKGDIPEGYSVSREKKERFSLILESASTNQTSMYLCASIRLNTEAFFGQGTRLTVV.

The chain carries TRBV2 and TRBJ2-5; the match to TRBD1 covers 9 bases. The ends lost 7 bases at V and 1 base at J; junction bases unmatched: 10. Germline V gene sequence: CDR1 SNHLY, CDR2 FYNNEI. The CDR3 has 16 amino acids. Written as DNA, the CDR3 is TGTGCCAGCACTCAACCGAACAGGGGGCTCCAAGAGACCCAGTACTTC. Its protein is CASTQPNRGLQETQYF.

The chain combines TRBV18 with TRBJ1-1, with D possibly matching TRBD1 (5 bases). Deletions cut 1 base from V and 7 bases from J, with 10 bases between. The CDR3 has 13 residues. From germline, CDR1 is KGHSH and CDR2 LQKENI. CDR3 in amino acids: CASSPRQGDEAFF. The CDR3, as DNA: TGTGCCAGCTCACCACGGCAGGGTGATGAAGCTTTCTTT.

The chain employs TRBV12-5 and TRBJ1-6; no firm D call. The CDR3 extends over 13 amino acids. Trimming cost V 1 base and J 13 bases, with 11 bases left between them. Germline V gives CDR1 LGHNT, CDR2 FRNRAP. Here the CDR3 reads CASGLDPGLPLHF. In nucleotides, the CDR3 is TGTGCTAGTGGTTTGGACCCGGGTCTTCCCCTCCACTTT.

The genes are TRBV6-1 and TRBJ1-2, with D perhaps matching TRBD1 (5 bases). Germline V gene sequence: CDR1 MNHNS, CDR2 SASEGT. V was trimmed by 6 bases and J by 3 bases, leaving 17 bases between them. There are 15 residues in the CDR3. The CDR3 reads CASSHLSVGDYGYTF. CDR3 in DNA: TGTGCCAGCAGCCACTTAAGTGTGGGGGACTATGGCTACACCTTC.

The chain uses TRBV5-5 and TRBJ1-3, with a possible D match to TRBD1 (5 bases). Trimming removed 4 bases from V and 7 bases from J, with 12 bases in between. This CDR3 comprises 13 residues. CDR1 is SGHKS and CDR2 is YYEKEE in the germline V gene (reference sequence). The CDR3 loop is CASSPTGENTIYF. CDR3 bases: TGTGCCAGCAGCCCGACGGGGGAGAACACCATATATTTT.

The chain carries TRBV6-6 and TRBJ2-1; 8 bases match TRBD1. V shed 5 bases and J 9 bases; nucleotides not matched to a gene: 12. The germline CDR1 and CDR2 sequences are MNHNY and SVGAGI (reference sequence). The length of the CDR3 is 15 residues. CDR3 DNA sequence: TGTGCCAGCAGTACCCCCGCCAGGGGGCGAAGTGAGCAGTTCTTC. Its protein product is CASSTPARGRSEQFF.